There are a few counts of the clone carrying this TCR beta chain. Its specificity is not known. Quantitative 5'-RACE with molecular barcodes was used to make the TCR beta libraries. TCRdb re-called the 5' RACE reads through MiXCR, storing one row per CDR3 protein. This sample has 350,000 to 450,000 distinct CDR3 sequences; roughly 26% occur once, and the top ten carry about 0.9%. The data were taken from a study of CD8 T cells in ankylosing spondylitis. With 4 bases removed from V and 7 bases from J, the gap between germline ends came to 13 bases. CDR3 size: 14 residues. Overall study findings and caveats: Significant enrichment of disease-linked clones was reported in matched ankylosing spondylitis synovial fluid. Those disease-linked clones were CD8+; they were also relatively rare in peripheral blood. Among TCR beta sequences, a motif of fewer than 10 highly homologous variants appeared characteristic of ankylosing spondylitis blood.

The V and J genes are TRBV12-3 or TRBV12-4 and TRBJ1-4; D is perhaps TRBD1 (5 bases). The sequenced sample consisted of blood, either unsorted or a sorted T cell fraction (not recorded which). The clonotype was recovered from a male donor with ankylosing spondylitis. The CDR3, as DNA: TGTGCCAGCAGTTCCGCGGGACTGATTGAAAAACTGTTTTTT. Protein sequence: CASSSAGLIEKLFF.